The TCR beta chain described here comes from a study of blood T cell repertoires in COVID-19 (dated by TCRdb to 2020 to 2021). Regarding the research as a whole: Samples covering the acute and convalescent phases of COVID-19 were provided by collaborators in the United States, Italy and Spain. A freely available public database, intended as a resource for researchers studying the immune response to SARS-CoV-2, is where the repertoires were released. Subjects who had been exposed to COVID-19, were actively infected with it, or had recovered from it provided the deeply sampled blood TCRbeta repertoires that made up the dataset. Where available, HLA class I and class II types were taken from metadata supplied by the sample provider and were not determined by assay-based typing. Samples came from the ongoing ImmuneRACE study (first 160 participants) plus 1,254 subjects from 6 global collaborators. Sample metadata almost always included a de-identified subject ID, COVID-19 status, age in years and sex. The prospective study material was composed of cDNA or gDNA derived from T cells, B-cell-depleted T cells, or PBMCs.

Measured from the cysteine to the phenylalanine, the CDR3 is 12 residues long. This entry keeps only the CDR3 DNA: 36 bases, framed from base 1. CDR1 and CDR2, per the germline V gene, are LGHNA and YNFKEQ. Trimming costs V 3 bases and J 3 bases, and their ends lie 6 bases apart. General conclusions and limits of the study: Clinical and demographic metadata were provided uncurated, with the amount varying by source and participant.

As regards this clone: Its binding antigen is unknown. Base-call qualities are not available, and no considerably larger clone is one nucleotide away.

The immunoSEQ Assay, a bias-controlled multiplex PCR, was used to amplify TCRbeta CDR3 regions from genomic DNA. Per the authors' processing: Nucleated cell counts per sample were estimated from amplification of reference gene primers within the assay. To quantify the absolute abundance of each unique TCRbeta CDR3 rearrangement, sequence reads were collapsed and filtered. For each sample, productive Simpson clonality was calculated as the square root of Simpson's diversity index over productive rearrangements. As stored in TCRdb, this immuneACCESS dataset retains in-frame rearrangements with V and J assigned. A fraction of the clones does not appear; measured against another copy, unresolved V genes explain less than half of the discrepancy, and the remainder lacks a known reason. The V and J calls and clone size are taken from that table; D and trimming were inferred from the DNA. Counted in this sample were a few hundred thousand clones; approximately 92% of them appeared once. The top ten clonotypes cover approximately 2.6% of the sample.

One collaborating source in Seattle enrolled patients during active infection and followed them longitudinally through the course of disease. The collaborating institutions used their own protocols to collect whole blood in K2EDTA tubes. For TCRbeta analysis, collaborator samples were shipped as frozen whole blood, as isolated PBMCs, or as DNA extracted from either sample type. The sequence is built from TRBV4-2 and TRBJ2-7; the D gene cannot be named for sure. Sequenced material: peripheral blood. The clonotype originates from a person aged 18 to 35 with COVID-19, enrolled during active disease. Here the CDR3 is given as CASSQSLYEQYF. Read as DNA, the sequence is TGTGCCAGCAGCCAGTCTCTCTACGAGCAGTACTTC.